This T cell receptor beta chain was profiled in a study of blood T cell repertoires in COVID-19. On the study more broadly: Researchers got acute and convalescent COVID-19 samples from the United States, Italy and Spain. T cells, B-cell-depleted T cells, or PBMCs supplied cDNA or gDNA.

How the authors handled the data: Reference gene primer amplification yielded estimated nucleated cell counts. Repertoires were generated with immunoSEQ multiplex PCR, while TCRdb's copy carries only in-frame clones and drops some. That table is the source of V, J and clone size, and D and trimming were worked out from the DNA. The sample carries about 300,000 clones, roughly 82% recorded once. Sequencing was performed on peripheral blood. This clonotype originated in a woman aged 50 to 60 with acute or convalescent COVID-19.

The CDR3 nucleotides are TGCGCCAGCAGTGAGGGGACAGGGAAAGGGACCACTGAAGCTTTCTTT. It specifies CASSEGTGKGTTEAFF. V and J are TRBV10-1 and TRBJ1-1, with 9 bases lining up with TRBD1. The length of the CDR3 is 16 residues. The trim removed 2 bases at V and 4 bases at J, leaving 8 bases unmatched. Germline lookup yields CDR1 WNHNN and CDR2 SYGVQD (reference sequence).